What follows are 3 T cell receptor beta chains derived from one specimen sequenced in a study of T cell responses to AZD1222 COVID-19 vaccine (dated by TCRdb to the early 2020s). The library was built by means of the immunoSEQ multiplex PCR assay. TCRdb retrieved this table from immuneACCESS and kept in-frame rearrangements only. Not all clones are present; in checked studies, unresolved V genes account for under half, and no reason is known for the remainder. The table for this sample lists more than 95,000 clones; roughly 90% of them were counted only once. About 4.3% of the sample is taken by the ten largest. This sample's time point label indicates: baseline before first vaccination. Sequences were derived from peripheral blood, sampled on day 0 of AZD1222 vaccination. Receptors originate from an adult in good health.

The chain couples TRBV4-2 to TRBJ1-3, with unresolved D. This CDR3 region has 15 residues. V lost 0 bases and J 0 bases, leaving 6 bases between the germline ends. In germline, CDR1 is LGHNA, CDR2 YNFKEQ. The CDR3 DNA follows: TGTGCCAGCAGCCAAGATCGGAACTCTGGAAACACCATATATTTT. Translating it yields CASSQDRNSGNTIYF.

J is TRBJ1-1 and V is TRBV10-1; TRBD1 agrees at 12 bases. CDR3 length equals 14 residues. Germline V lookup: CDR1 WNHNN, CDR2 SYGVQD (reference sequence). Trimming removed 3 bases from V and 11 bases from J; junction bases left unmatched: 7. Here the CDR3 reads CASSDGTGGLRAFF. Here the CDR3 DNA reads TGCGCCAGCAGTGACGGGACAGGGGGCCTCCGGGCTTTCTTT.

The V gene is TRBV24-1, the J gene TRBJ2-3; 12 bases line up with TRBD2. Germline assignment: CDR1 KGHDR and CDR2 SFDVKD. The ends lost 5 bases at V and 3 bases at J; junction bases unmatched: 5. The CDR3 totals 16 residues. In DNA form, the CDR3 reads TGTGCCACCAGTGGTCTAACTAGCGGGAGGACAGATACGCAGTATTTT. Translating gives CATSGLTSGRTDTQYF.